Following are 5 T cell receptor beta chains from one sample sequenced in a study of molecular identifiers for immune sequencing clone quantification. TCRdb recomputed calls from the PCR reads with MiXCR, one row per CDR3 protein. The sample consists of 300,000 to 350,000 distinct CDR3 sequences, 20% to 25% of them appearing once. Input material: naive CD8+ T cells from blood, with Jurkat cell RNA spiked in. Subset specified: FACS-sorted CD8+CD4-CCR7+CD45RA+ naive T cells. These receptors originate from a human donor in good health. Some libraries in this study had Jurkat cell RNA spiked in.

V usage is TRBV7-9 and J usage is TRBJ2-1; 8 bases map to TRBD2. The CDR3 spans 16 residues. Germline-derived CDR1 and CDR2 are SEHNR and FQNEAQ (reference sequence). The V segment lost 7 bases and the J segment 6 bases; nucleotides outside the gene matches: 14. CDR3 region: CASNPVGTRSINEQFF. CDR3 DNA: TGTGCCAGCAACCCAGTGGGGACTAGATCCATCAATGAGCAGTTCTTC.

Comment on this clonotype: This sequence may be a read error, since a much larger clone differs from it by one base. This chain connects TRBV24-1 to TRBJ1-5; the D gene is possibly TRBD1 (5 bases). The germline V gene has CDR1 KGHDR and CDR2 SFDVKD. With 5 bases removed from V and 2 bases from J, the gap between germline ends came to 9 bases. The CDR3 spans 14 residues. CDR3: CATSASGGNQPQHF. The CDR3 DNA follows: TGTGCCACCAGTGCTTCGGGGGGCAATCAGCCCCAGCATTTT.

The chain couples TRBV3-1 to TRBJ2-7; 13 nucleotides align to TRBD2. This CDR3 has 16 residues. V was clipped by 4 bases and J by 4 bases; unmatched bases: 7. The germline V gene encodes CDR1 LGHDT and CDR2 YNNKEL (reference sequence). In DNA, the CDR3 is TGTGCCAGCAGCCCAACAGGACTAGCGGGAGAATACGAGCAGTACTTC. Its protein product is CASSPTGLAGEYEQYF.

As to this clonotype: This may arise from a read error, as a much more abundant clone is one base away. The chain couples TRBV7-9 to TRBJ2-3, with D possibly TRBD1 on 5 matching bases. This CDR3 region has 13 residues. CDR1 is SEHNR and CDR2 is FQNEAQ in the germline V gene (reference sequence). V lost 0 bases and J 10 bases, leaving 11 bases between the germline ends. CDR3 protein: CASSLATENPQYF. In nucleotides, the CDR3 is TGTGCCAGCAGCTTAGCGACAGAGAATCCGCAGTATTTT.

Note on this clonotype: This may be a read error, as it is one base from a much larger clone. The rearrangement uses TRBV30 and TRBJ2-3; D is uncertain. The germline CDR1 and CDR2 sequences are GTSNPN and SVGIG (reference sequence). The CDR3 spans 12 residues. With 3 bases removed from V and 2 bases from J, the gap between germline ends came to 6 bases. CDR3 bases: TGTGCCTGGAGCGTAGTCACAGATACGCAGTATTTT. Its protein product is CAWSVVTDTQYF.